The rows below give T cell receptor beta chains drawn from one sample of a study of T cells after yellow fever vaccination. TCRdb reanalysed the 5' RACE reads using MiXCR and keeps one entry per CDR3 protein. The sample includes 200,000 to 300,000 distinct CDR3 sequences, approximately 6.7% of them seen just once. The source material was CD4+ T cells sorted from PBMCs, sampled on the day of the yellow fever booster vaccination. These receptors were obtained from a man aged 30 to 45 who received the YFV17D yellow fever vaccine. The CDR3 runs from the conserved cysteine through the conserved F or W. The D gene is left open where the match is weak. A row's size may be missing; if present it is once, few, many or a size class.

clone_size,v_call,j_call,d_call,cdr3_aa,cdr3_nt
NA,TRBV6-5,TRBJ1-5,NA,CASSYRFGGGQPQHF,TGTGCCAGCAGTTACCGATTTGGGGGAGGTCAGCCCCAGCATTTT
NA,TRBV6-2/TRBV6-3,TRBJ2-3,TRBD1,CASSYLQGNGGVRGTDTQYF,TGTGCCAGCAGTTACCTACAGGGGAACGGCGGAGTCAGAGGCACAGATACGCAGTATTTT
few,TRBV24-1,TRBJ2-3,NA,CATSNYPHTDTQYF,TGTGCCACCAGCAACTACCCCCACACAGATACGCAGTATTTT
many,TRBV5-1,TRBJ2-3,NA,CASSWQGADTDTQYF,TGCGCCAGCAGCTGGCAGGGAGCGGACACAGATACGCAGTATTTT
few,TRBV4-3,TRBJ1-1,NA,CASSQDYLVTEAFF,TGCGCCAGCAGCCAAGATTATTTGGTCACTGAAGCTTTCTTT
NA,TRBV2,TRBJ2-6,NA,CASMTQLLSGANVLTF,TGTGCCAGCATGACTCAACTTCTCTCTGGGGCCAACGTCCTGACTTTC
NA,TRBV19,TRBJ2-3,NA,CASSIGLGTDTQYF,TGTGCCAGTAGTATTGGGCTAGGTACGGATACGCAGTATTTT
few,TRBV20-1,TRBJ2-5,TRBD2,CSARSGRAYETQYF,TGCAGTGCTAGAAGCGGGAGGGCATACGAGACCCAGTACTTC
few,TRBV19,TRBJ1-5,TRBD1,CASSIGGTAQPQHF,TGTGCCAGTAGTATAGGAGGGACAGCTCAGCCCCAGCATTTT
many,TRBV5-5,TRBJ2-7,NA,CASSSDSYEQYF,TGTGCCAGCAGCTCGGACTCCTACGAGCAGTACTTC
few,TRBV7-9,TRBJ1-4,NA,CASSSNRRTTNEKLFF,TGTGCCAGCAGCTCCAACAGAAGGACAACTAATGAAAAACTGTTTTTT
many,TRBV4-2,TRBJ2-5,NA,CASSQDEGETQYF,TGTGCCAGCAGCCAAGATGAAGGAGAGACCCAGTACTTC
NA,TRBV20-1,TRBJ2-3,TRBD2,CSARGGTSGRASDTQYF,TGCAGTGCTAGAGGAGGGACTAGCGGGAGGGCCTCAGATACGCAGTATTTT
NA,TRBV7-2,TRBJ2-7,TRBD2,CASSGRLAGGSYEQYF,TGTGCCAGCAGCGGTCGACTAGCGGGGGGCTCCTACGAGCAGTACTTC
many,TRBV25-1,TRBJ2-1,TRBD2,CASSDLGRTSGDNEQFF,TGTGCCAGCAGCGACCTGGGCCGGACTAGCGGGGACAATGAGCAGTTCTTC
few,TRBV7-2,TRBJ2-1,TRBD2,CASSYTSGSWNEQFF,TGTGCCAGCAGTTATACTAGCGGGAGCTGGAATGAGCAGTTCTTC
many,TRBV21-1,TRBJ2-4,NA,CASSKKKGTAKNIQYF,TGTGCCAGCAGCAAAAAAAAGGGGACAGCCAAAAACATTCAGTACTTC
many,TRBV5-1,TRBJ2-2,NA,CASSQGPNTGELFF,TGCGCCAGCTCACAGGGCCCGAACACCGGGGAGCTGTTTTTT
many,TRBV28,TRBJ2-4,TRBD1,CASSHPGTGENIQYF,TGTGCCAGCAGTCATCCAGGGACAGGGGAAAACATTCAGTACTTC
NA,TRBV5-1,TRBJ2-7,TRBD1,CASSLGGTASYEQYF,TGCGCCAGCAGCTTGGGAGGGACAGCCTCCTACGAGCAGTACTTC
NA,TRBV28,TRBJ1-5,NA,CASSHLRGGNQPQHF,TGTGCCAGCAGCCACCTACGCGGGGGCAATCAGCCCCAGCATTTT
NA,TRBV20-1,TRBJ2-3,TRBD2,CSTKESGSKYGFTDTQYF,TGCAGTACTAAAGAAAGCGGGAGCAAGTATGGATTCACAGATACGCAGTATTTT
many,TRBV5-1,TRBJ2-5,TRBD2,CASSRKTGTREETQYF,TGCGCCAGCAGCCGTAAAACCGGGACTAGAGAGGAGACCCAGTACTTC
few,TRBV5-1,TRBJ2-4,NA,CASSSGDGTNIQYF,TGCGCCAGCAGCTCCGGGGACGGAACAAACATTCAGTACTTC
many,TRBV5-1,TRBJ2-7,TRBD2,CASSLRGAGGTRYEQYF,TGCGCCAGCAGCTTGAGGGGCGCGGGAGGAACACGCTACGAGCAGTACTTC
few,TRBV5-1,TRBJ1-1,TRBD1,CASSPEGGQANTEAFF,TGCGCCAGCAGCCCCGAGGGGGGACAGGCGAACACTGAAGCTTTCTTT
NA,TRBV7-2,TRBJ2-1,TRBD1,CASSLEGANYNEQFF,TGTGCCAGCAGCTTAGAGGGGGCGAACTACAATGAGCAGTTCTTC
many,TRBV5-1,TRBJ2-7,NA,CASSLVAAETYEQYF,TGCGCCAGCAGCTTGGTAGCGGCTGAAACCTACGAGCAGTACTTC
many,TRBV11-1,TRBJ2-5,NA,CASSLQGLTQYF,TGTGCCAGCAGCTTACAGGGTCTGACCCAGTACTTC
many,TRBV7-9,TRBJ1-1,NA,CASSPSGGGGTEAFF,TGTGCCAGCAGCCCCTCGGGAGGGGGGGGCACTGAAGCTTTCTTT
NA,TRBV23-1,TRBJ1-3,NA,CVSRKQDRPENTIYF,TGCGTCAGCAGGAAGCAGGACCGCCCTGAGAACACCATATATTTT
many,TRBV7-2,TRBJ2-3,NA,CASSLRGPTDTQYF,TGTGCCAGCAGCTTACGAGGACCCACAGATACGCAGTATTTT